This TCR beta chain emerged from a study of shared clonotypes between healthy human individuals. Naivety among CD8 cells was defined by CD45RO negativity and positive CCR7 selection, thereby excluding terminally differentiated effector memory CD45RA+ cells. A remark on this clone: Its specificity is not known.

Findings of the study overall: Generally, naive subsets came out with larger estimated richness than memory subsets.

Sequencing was performed with immunoSEQ multiplex PCR; in TCRdb, only in-frame clones are kept and a portion is missing. The sample includes roughly 1,800,000 clones, approximately 94% of them seen just once. Per the germline V gene, CDR1 is SGHRS and CDR2 is YFSETQ. The CDR3 length is 19 residues. V was clipped by 2 bases and J by 6 bases; unmatched bases: 16. The rearrangement joins TRBV5-1 to TRBJ2-1, with 11 bases aligning to TRBD2. This sequence was found in a man aged 18 to 29 in good health. The sample comprised naive CD8+ T cells sorted from blood. The CDR3 DNA reads TGCGCCAGCAGCTTCCTTGGGACTAGCGGACCCTCTCCTGGCAATGAGCAGTTCTTC. Translating gives CASSFLGTSGPSPGNEQFF.